These 6 T cell receptor beta chains came from one sample sequenced in a study of OX40 agonist ivuxolimab in advanced cancers. The assay was immunoSEQ multiplex PCR, and TCRdb's table has in-frame clones only and misses some. The table records about 61,000 clones, around 92% of them present only once. This sample comprised CD4+ or CD8+ T cells sorted from blood, obtained in a trial of the OX40 agonist ivuxolimab. The receptors derive from an adult with an advanced solid tumor such as melanoma, head and neck, liver or kidney cancer.

CDR3 sequence (DNA): TGTGCCAGCAGTCCATCGACAGGGTACTATGGCTACACCTTC. It encodes CASSPSTGYYGYTF. V is TRBV28 and J is TRBJ1-2; TRBD1 matches 7 bases. Germline CDR1 reads MDHEN; CDR2 reads SYDVKM. This CDR3 spans 14 amino acids. V trimming: 5 bases; J trimming: 3 bases; junction bases outside the gene matches: 6.

V usage is TRBV30 and J usage is TRBJ1-1; D is unresolved. V dropped 4 bases and J dropped 3 bases, with 6 bases sitting between them. The CDR3 totals 11 residues. The germline V gene encodes CDR1 GTSNPN and CDR2 SVGIG (reference sequence). The CDR3 is CAWMVYTEAFF. The CDR3 DNA is TGTGCCTGGATGGTGTACACTGAAGCTTTCTTT.

The chain recombines TRBV4-3 with TRBJ2-1; 9 bases are a match to TRBD2. The CDR3 length is 18 residues. Germline V gives CDR1 LGHNA, CDR2 YSLEER. Losses at the gene ends were 0 bases for V and 4 bases for J; bases not matched to a gene: 10. Here the CDR3 reads CASSQERGLAGKYNEQFF. The DNA for the CDR3 is TGCGCCAGCAGCCAAGAGAGAGGGCTAGCGGGAAAATACAATGAGCAGTTCTTC.

CDR3 bases: TGTGCCAGCAGCTTGGGAACTAGCGGGTACTACAATGAGCAGTTCTTC. Amino acid sequence: CASSLGTSGYYNEQFF. The chain employs TRBV11-3 and TRBJ2-1, with TRBD2 identical over 9 bases. CDR3 size: 16 residues. Germline assignment: CDR1 SGHNT and CDR2 YENEEA. With V trimmed by 3 bases and J by 3 bases, 6 bases remained unmatched.

The V gene is TRBV27, the J gene TRBJ1-5, with no clear D. V was clipped by 4 bases and J by 5 bases, with 9 bases between them. This CDR3 has 13 amino acids. The germline CDR1 and CDR2 sequences are MNHEY and SMNVEV (reference sequence). Here the CDR3 DNA reads TGTGCCAGCAGTTACTCGGGAGATCAGCCCCAGCATTTT. It encodes CASSYSGDQPQHF.

The chain is built from TRBV19 and TRBJ2-6, with D possibly matching TRBD2 (6 bases). This CDR3 contains 17 residues. The V end lost 1 base, the J end lost 0 bases, and 10 bases lay between the germline ends. Germline V gene sequence: CDR1 LNHDA, CDR2 SQIVND (reference sequence). The CDR3 loop is CASSIAEGISGANVLTF. The CDR3 bases are TGTGCCAGTAGTATAGCGGAGGGGATCTCTGGGGCCAACGTCCTGACTTTC.